Following are 21 T cell receptor beta chains from one sample sequenced in a study of cytomegalovirus exposure and HLA in healthy donors. The primer mix had 60 Vbeta and 13 Jbeta primers. TCRdb's copy holds only in-frame clones and misses some; the assay was immunoSEQ multiplex PCR. The sample carries under 200,000 clones, approximately 80% recorded once. The sample comprised PBMCs. The receptors originated from a male donor in good health and CMV-seropositive.

CDR3 sequence (DNA): TGTGCCAGCAGCTTAACTGATAAATCCTACGAGCAGTACTTC. Amino acids: CASSLTDKSYEQYF. The chain couples TRBV7-9 to TRBJ2-5, with D uncertain. The end of the DNA aligns better with TRBJ2-7, so the J call may be wrong. The CDR3 loop spans 14 amino acids. The germline V gene has CDR1 SEHNR and CDR2 FQNEAQ (reference sequence).

V usage is TRBV5-1 and J usage is TRBJ1-1; possible D gene TRBD1, 5 bases. Germline CDR1 reads SGHRS; CDR2 reads YFSETQ. The CDR3 is 17 residues long. Trimming pared 4 bases from V and 0 bases from J, leaving 19 bases between. The CDR3 spells CASSPNLGVIMNTEAFF. DNA of the CDR3: TGCGCCAGCAGCCCTAACCTAGGGGTTATCATGAACACTGAAGCTTTCTTT.

The rearrangement links TRBV4-3 to TRBJ2-2; no definite D call. Germline-derived CDR1 and CDR2 are LGHNA and YSLEER. The ends were cut back, 0 bases at V and 1 base at J, with 6 bases in the middle. The CDR3 has 15 residues. CDR3 nucleotides: TGCGCCAGCAGCCAAGATTCAGGGAACACCGGGGAGCTGTTTTTT. Translated, it gives CASSQDSGNTGELFF.

The V and J genes are TRBV13 and TRBJ2-7, with TRBD2 matching over 7 bases. Looked up from germline, CDR1 is PRHDT and CDR2 is FYEKMQ (reference sequence). The V gene end was trimmed by 5 bases and the J gene end by 4 bases; junction bases not matched to a gene: 8. This CDR3 comprises 14 residues. CDR3 coding DNA: TGTGCCAGCAGCCCGCCGGGGGGTAGTTACGAGCAGTACTTC. This codes for CASSPPGGSYEQYF.

This chain connects TRBV4-3 to TRBJ2-7, with 11 bases fitting TRBD2. CDR1 and CDR2 (germline): LGHNA, YSLEER. CDR3 length equals 16 residues. The ends lost 4 bases at V and 2 bases at J; junction bases unmatched: 7. The CDR3 region has the DNA TGCGCCAGCAGCCTGGCTCTAGCGGGAGGACCCTACGAGCAGTACTTC. It is translated as CASSLALAGGPYEQYF.

The chain carries TRBV27 and TRBJ2-7; D uncertain. Germline lookup yields CDR1 MNHEY and CDR2 SMNVEV (reference sequence). Trimming stripped 4 bases from V and 1 base from J, with 5 bases between. The CDR3 sequence is 12 residues long. CDR3 in DNA: TGTGCCAGCAGTTCCAGATCCTACGAGCAGTACTTC. Protein sequence: CASSSRSYEQYF.

The J gene is TRBJ1-1, the V gene TRBV5-1; D might be TRBD1 (5 bases). This CDR3 contains 14 residues. Germline CDR1 is SGHRS and CDR2 is YFSETQ. Between the trimmed V and J ends, which lost 2 bases and 3 bases, there was a span of 11 bases. The CDR3 here is CASSFLQGDTEAFF. CDR3 nucleotide sequence: TGCGCCAGCAGCTTTCTTCAGGGCGACACTGAAGCTTTCTTT.

The V call is TRBV28, the J call TRBJ2-5, with 11 bases lining up with TRBD1. The J call may be wrong; the DNA end is better matched by TRBJ2-7. Germline CDR1 and CDR2: MDHEN and SYDVKM. This CDR3 is 13 amino acids long. CDR3 residues: CASMGQGAYEQYF. The CDR3 nucleotides read TGTGCCAGCATGGGACAGGGGGCCTACGAGCAGTACTTC.

V is TRBV5-1 and J is TRBJ1-2; maybe TRBD1 (6 bases). V gave up 4 bases and J gave up 7 bases, with 20 bases separating them. From germline, CDR1 is SGHRS and CDR2 YFSETQ. The CDR3 sequence is 15 residues long. The CDR3 coding sequence is TGCGCCAGCAGCGACCGTGGTGGGGGCGCCGGTGGCTACACCTTC. Amino acids: CASSDRGGGAGGYTF.

The chain links TRBV21-1 to TRBJ2-7; TRBD2, the table's D call, was not compared with the DNA. TRBV21-1 is flagged as a pseudogene. This CDR3 contains 15 residues. CDR3 residues: CASSKAGGTSGEQYF. CDR3 bases: TGTGCCAGCAGCAAAGCGGGGGGGACTAGCGGCGAGCAGTACTTC.

This clone showed up just once. V and J are TRBV28 and TRBJ2-3, with 7 bases that match TRBD2. The J segment lost 0 bases and the V segment lost 3 bases, leaving 9 bases of the junction unmatched. The V gene's germline CDR1 is MDHEN and CDR2 SYDVKM. The CDR3 has 17 amino acids. The CDR3 is CASSFGGGTYSTDTQYF. CDR3 nucleotides: TGTGCCAGCAGTTTTGGGGGAGGGACTTATAGCACAGATACGCAGTATTTT.

This chain uses TRBV6-6 with TRBJ1-1; no reliable D call. Germline-derived CDR1 and CDR2 are MNHNY and SVGAGI (reference sequence). V lost 4 bases and J 5 bases, leaving 14 bases between the germline ends. This CDR3 region has 14 residues. CDR3 protein: CASSLRGMGTEAFF. In DNA, the CDR3 is TGTGCCAGCAGTTTGAGAGGGATGGGGACTGAAGCTTTCTTT.

V and J are TRBV7-2 and TRBJ2-2; 11 bases are a match to TRBD2. J lost 9 bases, V lost 3 bases, and 9 bases had no gene match. The CDR3 covers 16 residues. Germline CDR1 reads SGHTA; CDR2 reads FQGNSA. Here the CDR3 DNA reads TGTGCCAGCAGCTTCTTGACTAGCGGGACTTCCCGGGAGCTGTTTTTT. This sequence encodes CASSFLTSGTSRELFF.

The CDR3: CASSLRDRLEIDTQYF. The CDR3 nucleotides read TGCGCCAGCAGCCTCCGGGACAGATTGGAGATTGATACGCAGTATTTT. The chain recombines TRBV5-1 with TRBJ2-3; 7 nucleotides align to TRBD1. J gave up 6 bases and V 4 bases, and 14 bases lay outside the gene matches. Germline assignment: CDR1 SGHRS and CDR2 YFSETQ. The CDR3 sequence is 16 residues long.

This chain links TRBV5-4 with TRBJ2-5; 8 positions agree with TRBD2. Germline loops: CDR1 SGHNT, CDR2 YYREEE (reference sequence). With V trimmed by 5 bases and J by 5 bases, 8 bases remained unmatched. This CDR3 region has 14 residues. The CDR3 DNA sequence: TGTGCCAGCAGGGCGGGAGGAGGGACGGAGACCCAGTACTTC. This codes for CASRAGGGTETQYF.

The rearrangement joins TRBV6-5 to TRBJ1-2, with 7 positions matching TRBD1. There are 13 residues in the CDR3. V shed 9 bases and J 8 bases; nucleotides not matched to a gene: 12. Germline CDR1 and CDR2: MNHEY and SVGAGI. The CDR3 DNA follows: TGTGCCAGTACGACAGGGCCACGTCAGGGCTACACCTTC. Amino acid sequence: CASTTGPRQGYTF.

This clone has only one observation. The J gene is TRBJ2-3, the V gene TRBV2, with 10 bases aligning to TRBD1. CDR1 and CDR2 (germline): SNHLY, FYNNEI. Germline trimming cut 4 bases from V and 3 bases from J; bases unmatched to any gene: 4. CDR3 length: 15 amino acids. The CDR3, as DNA: TGTGCCAGCAGTGGGGACAGGGGAAGTACAGATACGCAGTATTTT. Encoded protein: CASSGDRGSTDTQYF. Drawing the rest from reference TRBV2 and TRBJ2-3, the complete variable domain is EPEVTQTPSHQVTQMGQEVILRCVPISNHLYFYWYRQILGQKVEFLVSFYNNEISEKSEIFDDQFSVERPDGSNFTLKIRSTKLEDSAMYFCASSGDRGSTDTQYFGPGTRLTVL.

CDR3 bases: TGTGCCAGCAGCCAACTTGGGGCCAACGTCCTGACTTTC. Translating it yields CASSQLGANVLTF. The chain is built from TRBV7-6 and TRBJ2-6; no clear D. This CDR3 is 13 amino acids long. V dropped 5 bases and J dropped 3 bases, with 5 bases sitting between them. The germline CDR1 and CDR2 sequences are SGHVS and FNYEAQ.

This clone has a handful of counts. The genes are TRBV7-6 and TRBJ2-2, with D possibly TRBD2 on 6 matching bases. Trimming took 3 bases from V and 6 from J, leaving 8 bases between them. CDR3 length equals 13 residues. The germline gives CDR1 SGHVS, CDR2 FNYEAQ. This CDR3 reads CASSFRDSGELFF. CDR3 in DNA: TGTGCCAGCAGCTTCCGGGACTCCGGGGAGCTGTTTTTT.

J is TRBJ1-1 and V is TRBV6-5; D might be TRBD1 (6 bases). Trimming removed 5 bases from V and 9 bases from J, with 10 bases in between. Germline V lookup: CDR1 MNHEY, CDR2 SVGAGI. The CDR3 has 11 amino acids. As DNA, the CDR3 is TGTGCCAGCAGTGGACAGCAAAAAGCTTTCTTT. It yields the protein CASSGQQKAFF.

The rearrangement joins TRBV6-1 to TRBJ2-5; maybe TRBD2 (7 bases). The J call may be mistaken, given a closer DNA end match to TRBJ2-7. The CDR3 is 13 residues long. The germline CDR1 and CDR2 sequences are MNHNS and SASEGT. CDR3 DNA: TGTGCCGGGGGAAAGGGGGGGTCCTACGAGCAGTACTTC. Its protein product is CAGGKGGSYEQYF.